This T cell receptor (beta chain) is drawn from a study of T cell responses to AZD1222 COVID-19 vaccine. The V end was cut by 5 bases, the J end by 5 bases, with 18 bases between. This CDR3 spans 15 amino acids. The germline V gene has CDR1 LGHNA and CDR2 YNFKEQ. General study results and limits: The sample set comprised mostly white British donors with more females, and clonal diversity was possibly underestimated. No repertoire was sampled before or during the peak T cell response, only after it. The span of vaccine-associated CD4 TCRs extended across spike, with dominance at 160-218 and 743-854.

The repertoire was sequenced with immunoSEQ multiplex PCR; TCRdb's copy has only in-frame clones and lacks some. The table shows 130,000 or so clones, with around nine tenths occurring only once. As concerns this clone: Antigen specificity is unknown.

Sequencing used peripheral blood, obtained on day 0 of AZD1222 vaccination. This clonotype was sampled from an adult in good health. The V gene is TRBV4-2, the J gene TRBJ1-1, with a tentative D call TRBD1 (6 bases). The CDR3 loop is CASSEQSRGWTEAFF. CDR3 DNA: TGTGCCAGCAGCGAACAGAGCAGGGGCTGGACTGAAGCTTTCTTT.